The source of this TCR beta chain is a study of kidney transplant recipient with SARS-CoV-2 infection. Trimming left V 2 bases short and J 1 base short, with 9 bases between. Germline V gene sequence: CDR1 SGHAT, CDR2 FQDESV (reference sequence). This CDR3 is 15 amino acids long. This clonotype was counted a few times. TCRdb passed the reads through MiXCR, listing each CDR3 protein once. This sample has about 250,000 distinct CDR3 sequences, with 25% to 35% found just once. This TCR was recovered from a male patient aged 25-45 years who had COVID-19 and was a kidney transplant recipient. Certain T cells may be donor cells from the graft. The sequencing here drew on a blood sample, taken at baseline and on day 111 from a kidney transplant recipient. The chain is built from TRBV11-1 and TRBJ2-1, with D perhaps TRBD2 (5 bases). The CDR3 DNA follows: TGTGCCAGCAGCTTATCCGCGGGTTCCTACAATGAGCAGTTCTTC. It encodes CASSLSAGSYNEQFF.